Presented here are 18 T cell receptor beta chains from one specimen sequenced in a study of regulatory and conventional T cells in RAG deficiency. The sorted regulatory T cells were CD4+, CD25-high and CD127-low, with genomic DNA sequenced. TCRdb's copy holds only in-frame clones and misses some; the assay was immunoSEQ multiplex PCR. The sample holds roughly 29,000 clones, about 89% seen once. This same sample was also taken into another study, of regulatory T cells. Turning to that study: Amplification used 52 TRBV primers and 13 TRBJ primers.

Sample: Tregs sorted from blood. The receptor source for this set is a human donor in good health.

The CDR3 spells CASQDRPTSEQYF. In DNA form, the CDR3 reads TGTGCCAGTCAGGACCGGCCGACTAGTGAGCAGTACTTC. The rearrangement joins TRBV7-8 to TRBJ2-7, with D perhaps TRBD2 (6 bases). V lost 9 bases and J 7 bases, leaving 19 bases between the germline ends. This CDR3 has 13 residues. Germline lookup yields CDR1 SGHVS and CDR2 FQNEAQ. Combining the CDR3 with reference TRBV7-8 and TRBJ2-7 gives the whole variable domain GAGVSQSPRYKVAKRGQDVALRCDPISGHVSLFWYQQALGQGPEFLTYFQNEAQLDKSGLPSDRFFAERPEGSVSTLKIQRTQQEDSAVYLCASQDRPTSEQYFGPGTRLTVT.

The table lists this clone with a few counts. V usage is TRBV30 and J usage is TRBJ1-6; D might be TRBD1 (5 bases). Trimming pared 2 bases from V and 3 bases from J, leaving 11 bases between. The CDR3 is 15 amino acids. Germline V gene lookup returns CDR1 GTSNPN and CDR2 SVGIG (reference sequence). The CDR3 coding sequence is TGTGCCTGGAGTTTCCGGGGCCTCTATAATTCACCCCTCCACTTT. Translating it yields CAWSFRGLYNSPLHF. The entire variable domain, with the rest obtained from reference TRBV30 and TRBJ1-6, is as follows: SQTIHQWPATLVQPVGSPLSLECTVEGTSNPNLYWYRQAAGRGLQLLFYSVGIGQISSEVPQNLSASRPQDRQFILSSKKLLLSDSGFYLCAWSFRGLYNSPLHFGNGTRLTVT.

The V call is TRBV6-5, the J call TRBJ1-1, with TRBD1 matching over 7 bases. CDR3 length: 13 amino acids. V gave up 6 bases and J gave up 4 bases; unmatched junction bases: 5. CDR1 MNHEY and CDR2 SVGAGI come from the germline V gene. CDR3 amino acids: CASSNRGSTEAFF. CDR3 sequence (DNA): TGTGCCAGCAGCAACAGGGGTAGCACTGAAGCTTTCTTT.

The rearrangement joins TRBV6-6 to TRBJ1-1; D is ambiguous. The germline V gene encodes CDR1 MNHNY and CDR2 SVGAGI (reference sequence). V was trimmed by 5 bases and J by 3 bases, leaving 10 bases between them. The CDR3 contains 13 residues. The CDR3 protein is CASSLVLDTEAFF. The CDR3 DNA reads TGTGCCAGCAGTCTCGTGTTAGACACTGAAGCTTTCTTT.

The chain employs TRBV5-1 and TRBJ2-3; D gene unclear. V was shortened by 0 bases and J by 2 bases, with 7 bases between the two germline ends. The CDR3 contains 14 residues. CDR1 and CDR2 (germline): SGHRS, YFSETQ. CDR3 coding DNA: TGCGCCAGCAGCTTGGCCGGTACCACAGATACGCAGTATTTT. Amino acids: CASSLAGTTDTQYF.

This chain connects TRBV5-1 to TRBJ1-2; perhaps TRBD1 as D (5 bases). CDR1 is SGHRS and CDR2 is YFSETQ in the germline V gene. V was trimmed by 0 bases and J by 3 bases, leaving 9 bases between them. CDR3 size: 14 residues. In nucleotides, the CDR3 is TGCGCCAGCAGCTTGGGAGCGGGGGACTATGGCTACACCTTC. This codes for CASSLGAGDYGYTF.

V and J are TRBV4-1 and TRBJ1-4; possibly TRBD1 for D (5 bases). The CDR3 sequence is 17 residues long. Trimming took off 0 bases at V and 6 bases at J, with 17 bases between the two ends. Germline V gives CDR1 MGHRA, CDR2 YSYEKL. CDR3 coding DNA: TGCGCCAGCAGCCAAGATATGTACAGGCTCGACGATGAAAAACTGTTTTTT. Amino acids: CASSQDMYRLDDEKLFF.

The chain recombines TRBV5-5 with TRBJ1-1; no reliable D call. Germline V CDR1 and CDR2: SGHKS, YYEKEE (reference sequence). The CDR3 has 15 residues. V was clipped by 0 bases and J by 6 bases, with 15 bases between them. CDR3 sequence (DNA): TGTGCCAGCAGCTTGGTGTGGAATTCTCGGGCTGAAGCTTTCTTT. This translates into CASSLVWNSRAEAFF.

This clone showed up just once. The rearrangement uses TRBV2 and TRBJ1-2; D remains unclear. The CDR3 spans 14 residues. Germline values: CDR1 SNHLY, CDR2 FYNNEI. Trimming shortened V by 5 bases and J by 2 bases, and 12 bases separated the two germline ends. CDR3 nucleotide sequence: TGTGCCAGCAGTAGACCGGGAGGCAACTATGGCTACACCTTC. Protein sequence: CASSRPGGNYGYTF.

This clone has only one observation. This chain connects TRBV10-3 to TRBJ2-7; 10 bases match TRBD1. From germline, CDR1 is ENHRY and CDR2 SYGVKD. The CDR3 extends over 13 amino acids. V lost 4 bases and J lost 5; bases outside the gene matches: 2. The DNA for the CDR3 is TGTGCCATCAGTGGGGGGACAGGGGACGAGCAGTACTTC. This gives the protein CAISGGTGDEQYF.

V gene TRBV6-6 combines with J gene TRBJ1-5; possible D gene TRBD1, 6 bases. Trimming took 8 bases from V and 7 from J, leaving 15 bases between them. The V gene's germline CDR1 is MNHNY and CDR2 SVGAGI (reference sequence). CDR3 length: 13 amino acids. The CDR3 nucleotides read TGTGCCAGCCAGAGGGGGGGTTTCCAGCCCCAGCATTTT. Translating it yields CASQRGGFQPQHF.

The rearrangement uses TRBV4-1 and TRBJ1-3; D not certain. Germline assignment: CDR1 MGHRA and CDR2 YSYEKL. Trimming took 4 bases from V and 4 from J, leaving 8 bases between them. The CDR3 is 13 residues long. The CDR3 DNA is TGCGCCAGCAGCCGTCCCGGGGGAAACACCATATATTTT. It specifies CASSRPGGNTIYF.

The gene calls are TRBV14 and TRBJ2-7; D gene ambiguous. The V gene's germline CDR1 is SGHDN and CDR2 FVKESK. V was clipped by 1 base and J by 9 bases, with 10 bases between them. The CDR3 is made up of 12 amino acids. The CDR3 loop is CASSQAHMRQYF. The CDR3 bases are TGTGCCAGCAGCCAAGCGCATATGAGGCAGTACTTC.

J is TRBJ1-2 and V is TRBV15; no reliable D call. Germline loops: CDR1 LNHNV, CDR2 YYDKDF (reference sequence). There are 12 residues in the CDR3. V lost 4 bases to trimming and J lost 8 bases, with 11 bases between them. CDR3 bases: TGTGCCACCAGCAACCACTGGGTGGGCTACACCTTC. It yields the protein CATSNHWVGYTF. Variable domain in full (rest from reference TRBV15 and TRBJ1-2): DAMVIQNPRYQVTQFGKPVTLSCSQTLNHNVMYWYQQKSSQAPKLLFHYYDKDFNNEADTPDNFQSRRPNTSFCFLDIRSPGLGDTAMYLCATSNHWVGYTFGSGTRLTVV.

This sequence joins TRBV30 and TRBJ1-5; 9 bases match TRBD1. The CDR3 has 17 amino acids. Per germline, CDR1 GTSNPN and CDR2 SVGIG (reference sequence). Trimming removed 0 bases from V and 7 bases from J; junction bases left unmatched: 13. CDR3: CAWSVLRTGAGGQPQHF. The DNA for the CDR3 is TGTGCCTGGAGTGTTTTAAGGACAGGGGCCGGGGGGCAGCCCCAGCATTTT.

This clone was observed once. This chain links TRBV30 with TRBJ2-7; possible D gene TRBD1, 6 bases. Trimming took 0 bases from V and 7 from J, leaving 10 bases between them. Germline CDR1 GTSNPN, CDR2 SVGIG (reference sequence). The CDR3 sequence is 12 residues long. The CDR3 loop reads CAWSVLRGEQYF. CDR3 DNA: TGTGCCTGGAGTGTACTCAGGGGAGAGCAGTACTTC.

V is TRBV7-3 and J is TRBJ2-3; TRBD2 matches 9 bases. CDR3 size: 14 residues. Trimming took 5 bases from V and 4 from J; bases not matched to a gene: 4. Germline CDR1 reads SGHTA; CDR2 reads FQGTGA. The CDR3 region is CASSTGLASDTQYF. CDR3 bases: TGTGCCAGCAGCACGGGACTAGCTTCAGATACGCAGTATTTT.

The chain couples TRBV19 to TRBJ1-5; D is possibly TRBD1 (6 bases). The germline V gene has CDR1 LNHDA and CDR2 SQIVND (reference sequence). The V end lost 0 bases, the J end lost 4 bases, and 16 bases lay between the germline ends. This CDR3 spans 17 amino acids. CDR3: CASSIDLGAGVNQPQHF. CDR3 DNA: TGTGCCAGTAGTATAGATTTGGGGGCGGGCGTGAATCAGCCCCAGCATTTT.